This is a list of T cell receptor beta chains from one sample in a study of CD8+ T cells in alopecia areata. Clones were sequenced by immunoSEQ multiplex PCR, and TCRdb holds only the in-frame ones, with some missing. This table holds hundreds of thousands of clones, roughly two fifths found once. The specimen was CD4+ T cells sorted from blood, collected between weeks 30 and 35, from a patient treated with tofacitinib. The receptors were gathered from a human donor with alopecia areata. CDR3s include the opening cysteine and the closing phenylalanine or tryptophan. The D gene is left open where the match is weak. Size values are once, few and many counts, or a class for expanded clones, and some rows have none.

CDR3 length	D gene	V gene	clone size	J gene	CDR3 DNA	CDR3 protein
17	TRBD1	TRBV2	few	TRBJ2-5	TGTGCCAGCAGTCGAACCCGGGGACAGGGAGTTGGCGAGACCCAGTACTTC	CASSRTRGQGVGETQYF
14	-	TRBV5-1	-	TRBJ1-2	TGCGCCAGCAGCGGGACATCTCAGGTCTATGGCTACACCTTC	CASSGTSQVYGYTF
13	-	TRBV30	-	TRBJ1-2	TGTGCCTGGAGCGGTGGCAGTTTCTATGGCTACACCTTC	CAWSGGSFYGYTF
16	-	TRBV15	once	TRBJ2-3	TGTGCCACCAGCAGAGCTGGGGGTCAGAACACAGATACGCAGTATTTT	CATSRAGGQNTDTQYF
13	-	TRBV6-5	-	TRBJ1-5	TGTGCCAGCAGTGAAACCAGCTATCAGCCCCAGCATTTT	CASSETSYQPQHF
15	-	TRBV6-5	few	TRBJ2-1	TGTGCCAGCAGTTACAACAGGGTCTCTCTCAATGAGCAGTTCTTC	CASSYNRVSLNEQFF
12	-	TRBV27	few	TRBJ2-3	TGTGCCAGCAGTTCATTAACAGCTACGCAGTATTTT	CASSSLTATQYF
13	-	TRBV2	-	TRBJ2-7	TGTGCCGGAGCCACCCGGGAGCTGTTCGAGCAGTACTTC	CAGATRELFEQYF
13	-	TRBV7-3	many	TRBJ2-3	TGTGCCAGCAGCTTAATGGAGGCAGATACGCAGTATTTT	CASSLMEADTQYF
14	-	TRBV11-2	few	TRBJ2-4	TGTGCCAGCAGCTTACAGGGGGGCCTAAACATTCAGTACTTC	CASSLQGGLNIQYF
11	-	TRBV29-1	few	TRBJ2-7	TGCAGCGTTGAAATTGGTCACGAGCAGTACTTC	CSVEIGHEQYF
12	TRBD1	TRBV7-8	-	TRBJ1-6	TGTGCCAGCAGACTGAAGCAGGGGGCCCTCCACTTT	CASRLKQGALHF
15	TRBD2	TRBV7-9	few	TRBJ2-3	TGTGCCAGTCGCATGTCTGCGGGGGATACAGATACGCAGTATTTT	CASRMSAGDTDTQYF
11	-	TRBV20-1	-	TRBJ2-7	TGCAGTGCGAGTACTTCTTACGAGCAGTACTTC	CSASTSYEQYF
12	TRBD1	TRBV5-6	-	TRBJ2-7	TGTGCCAGCAGCTTGAACAGGGGCGAGCAGTGCTTC	CASSLNRGEQCF
15	-	TRBV30	-	TRBJ2-1	TGTGCCTGTTCCTCCCGGACAGCACCCTACAATGAGCAGTTCTTC	CACSSRTAPYNEQFF
16	TRBD1	TRBV19	-	TRBJ2-3	TGTGCCAGTAGTCTATCAAGGACAGGGTGGACAGATACGCAGTATTTT	CASSLSRTGWTDTQYF
15	-	TRBV5-4	few	TRBJ1-2	TGTGCCAGCAGCTCCCCCAACCCAGGGACCTATGGCTACACCTTC	CASSSPNPGTYGYTF
17	-	TRBV5-1	few	TRBJ1-1	TGCGCCAGCAGCTTGTTTCTTCTAGGGACGCAGGACACTGAAGCTTTCTTT	CASSLFLLGTQDTEAFF
13	-	TRBV6-5	-	TRBJ2-7	TGTGCCAGCAGTTACCGGCAGAACTACGAGCAGTACTTC	CASSYRQNYEQYF
13	TRBD1	TRBV30	-	TRBJ2-1	TGTGCCTGGAATGGACAGGGGCTTAATGAGCAGTTCTTC	CAWNGQGLNEQFF
15	TRBD2	TRBV7-6	few	TRBJ2-5	TGTGCCAGCAGCTTAGGTGGGAGGGGTCGGGAGACCCAGTACTTC	CASSLGGRGRETQYF
15	-	TRBV15	-	TRBJ1-5	TGTGCCACCAGCAGAGATCTGGCAGGGAACCAGCCCCAGCATTTT	CATSRDLAGNQPQHF
13	-	TRBV30	-	TRBJ1-1	TGTGCCTGGAGTTCACAGGGGAACACTGAAGCTTTCTTT	CAWSSQGNTEAFF
15	TRBD1	TRBV5-1	-	TRBJ1-5	TGCGCCAGCAGCCCGGGACAGGGCGATGATCAGCCCCAGCATTTT	CASSPGQGDDQPQHF
12	-	TRBV5-6	-	TRBJ2-5	TGTGCCAGCAGCTGGGACCAAGAGACCCAGTACTTC	CASSWDQETQYF
13	-	TRBV29-1	few	TRBJ1-2	TGCAGCGTTGAAGATAGGGAGGGGGGCGGCTACACCTTC	CSVEDREGGGYTF
14	TRBD1	TRBV28	few	TRBJ2-5	TGTGCCAGCAGCCCAGCGGACAGGGAAGAGACCCAGTACTTC	CASSPADREETQYF
15	-	TRBV19	few	TRBJ1-5	TGTGCCAGTAGCAATTGGGGCTTACGCAATCAGCCCCAGCATTTT	CASSNWGLRNQPQHF
14	TRBD2	TRBV30	-	TRBJ2-1	TGTGCCTGTACTAGCGGGAGCTCCTACAATGAGCAGTTCTTC	CACTSGSSYNEQFF
16	-	TRBV4-1	-	TRBJ1-5	TGCGCCAGCAGCCAAGTCGTGCGGGGGCGCGGACAGCCCCAGCATTTT	CASSQVVRGRGQPQHF
11	-	TRBV29-1	few	TRBJ1-2	TGCAGCGTGACAGACAACTATGGCTACACCTTC	CSVTDNYGYTF
12	-	TRBV29-1	few	TRBJ1-1	TGCAGCTCCGGGACGGCGAACACTGAAGCTTTCTTT	CSSGTANTEAFF
19	-	TRBV5-1	-	TRBJ2-6	TGCGCCAGCAGCTTGGTCGCTGGGGGCCCCAGCTCTGGGGCCAACGTCCTGACTTTC	CASSLVAGGPSSGANVLTF
13	-	TRBV25-1	-	TRBJ1-5	TGTGCCAGCAGTTCAACAGGGTATCAGCCCCAGCATTTT	CASSSTGYQPQHF
13	TRBD1	TRBV29-1	-	TRBJ2-7	TGCAGCGTTGAGAACAGGGGGACCTACGAGCAGTACTTC	CSVENRGTYEQYF
17	-	TRBV25-1	-	TRBJ2-7	TGTGCCAGCAGTGAAACGAGGGGGACCTATAGCTCCTACGAGCAGTACTTC	CASSETRGTYSSYEQYF
16	TRBD1	TRBV6-5	-	TRBJ1-2	TGTGCCAGCAGTTCCCTCCCGGGACAGGGGAACTATGGCTACACCTTC	CASSSLPGQGNYGYTF
14	-	TRBV6-5	-	TRBJ2-3	TGTGCCAGCAGTTACTCACCCGGGGGCGGTTCGCAGTATTTT	CASSYSPGGGSQYF
17	TRBD1	TRBV30	-	TRBJ1-3	TGTGCCTCCTTTGGCAGGGGGATTAATAGTGCTGGAAACACCATATATTTT	CASFGRGINSAGNTIYF
12	TRBD1	TRBV30	once	TRBJ1-2	TGTGCCTGGGGAGACAGGGGCTATGGCTACACCTTC	CAWGDRGYGYTF
14	TRBD1	TRBV7-9	few	TRBJ2-7	TGTGCCAGTAGGCCACAGGGGGCCTCCTACGAGCAGTACTTC	CASRPQGASYEQYF
18	TRBD1	TRBV4-1	-	TRBJ2-1	TGCGCCAGCAGCCAGAGAGCCCGGGACAGGTCCTCCTACAATGAGCAGTTCTTC	CASSQRARDRSSYNEQFF
17	TRBD2	TRBV7-9	-	TRBJ2-3	TGTGCCAGCACCTCGGGTAGCGGGAGGACTCTCACAGATACGCAGTATTTT	CASTSGSGRTLTDTQYF
14	TRBD1	TRBV6-5	-	TRBJ2-7	TGTGCCAGCAGTAGGAGAACAGGGGACTACGAGCAGTACTTC	CASSRRTGDYEQYF
14	-	TRBV7-9	few	TRBJ1-1	TGTGCCAGCAGCACAAAAGACCGGAACACTGAAGCTTTCTTT	CASSTKDRNTEAFF
14	-	TRBV9	few	TRBJ2-7	TGTGCCAGCAGCGTAGCACTGGGTCCCTACGAGCAGTACTTC	CASSVALGPYEQYF
18	-	TRBV19	-	TRBJ2-1	TGTGCCAGTAGTATCAGTATGTATGAGGGGAGCTCCTACAATGAGCAGTTCTTC	CASSISMYEGSSYNEQFF